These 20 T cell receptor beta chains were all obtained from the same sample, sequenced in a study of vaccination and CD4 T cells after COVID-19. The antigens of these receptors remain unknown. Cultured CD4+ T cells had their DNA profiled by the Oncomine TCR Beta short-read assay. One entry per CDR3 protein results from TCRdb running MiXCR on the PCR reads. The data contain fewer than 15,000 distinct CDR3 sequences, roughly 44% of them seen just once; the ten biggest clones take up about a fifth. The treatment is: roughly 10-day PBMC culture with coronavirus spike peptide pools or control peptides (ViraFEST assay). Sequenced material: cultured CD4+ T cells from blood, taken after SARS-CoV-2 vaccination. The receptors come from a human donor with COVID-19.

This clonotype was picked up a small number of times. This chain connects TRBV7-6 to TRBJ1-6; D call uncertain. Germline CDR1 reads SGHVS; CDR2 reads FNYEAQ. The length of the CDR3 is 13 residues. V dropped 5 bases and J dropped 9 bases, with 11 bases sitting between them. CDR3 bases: TGTGCCAGCAGCATCGACCGGGCTTCACCCCTCCACTTT. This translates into CASSIDRASPLHF.

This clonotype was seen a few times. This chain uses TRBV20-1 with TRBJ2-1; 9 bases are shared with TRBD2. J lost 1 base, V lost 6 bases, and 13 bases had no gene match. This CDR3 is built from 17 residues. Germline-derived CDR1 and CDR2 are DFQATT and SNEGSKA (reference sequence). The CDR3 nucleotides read TGCAGTGCCGAGCGCGGCGGGGGGGCTTGGTCCTACAATGAGCAGTTCTTC. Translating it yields CSAERGGGAWSYNEQFF.

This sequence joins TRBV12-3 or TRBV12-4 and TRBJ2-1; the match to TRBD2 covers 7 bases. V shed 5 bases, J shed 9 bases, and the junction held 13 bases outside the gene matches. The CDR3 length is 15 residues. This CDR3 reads CASSRRASGFGEQFF. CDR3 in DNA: TGTGCCAGCAGTCGACGGGCTAGCGGTTTTGGTGAGCAGTTCTTC.

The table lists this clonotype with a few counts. The CDR3 nucleotides read TGTGCCAGCAGCTTAGCGCGGGGAGGGAATTCACCCCTCCACTTT. It codes for CASSLARGGNSPLHF. J is TRBJ1-6 and V is TRBV7-2; no definite D call. Per germline, CDR1 SGHTA and CDR2 FQGNSA. The CDR3 runs to 15 residues. Trimming stripped 0 bases from V and 7 bases from J, with 10 bases between. The complete variable domain, with remaining parts taken from reference TRBV7-2 and TRBJ1-6, reads GAGVSQSPSNKVTEKGKDVELRCDPISGHTALYWYRQSLGQGLEFLIYFQGNSAPDKSGLPSDRFSAERTGGSVSTLTIQRTQQEDSAVYLCASSLARGGNSPLHFGNGTRLTVT.

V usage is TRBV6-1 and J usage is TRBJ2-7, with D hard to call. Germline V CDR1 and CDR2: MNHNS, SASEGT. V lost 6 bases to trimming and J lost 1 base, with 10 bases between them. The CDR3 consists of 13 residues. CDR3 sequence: CASSPQRSYEQYF. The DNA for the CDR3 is TGTGCCAGCAGCCCCCAGAGGTCCTACGAGCAGTACTTC.

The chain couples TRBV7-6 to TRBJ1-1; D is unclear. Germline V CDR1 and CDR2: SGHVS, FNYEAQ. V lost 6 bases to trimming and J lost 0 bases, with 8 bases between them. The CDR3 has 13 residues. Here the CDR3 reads CASRAEMNTEAFF. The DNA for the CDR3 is TGTGCCAGCAGGGCAGAGATGAACACTGAAGCTTTCTTT.

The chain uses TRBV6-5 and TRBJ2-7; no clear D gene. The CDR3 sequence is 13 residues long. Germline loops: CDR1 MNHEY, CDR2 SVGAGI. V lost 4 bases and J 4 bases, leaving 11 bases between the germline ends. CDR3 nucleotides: TGTGCCAGCAGTTCTCCTGGCTTGTACGAGCAGTACTTC. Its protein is CASSSPGLYEQYF.

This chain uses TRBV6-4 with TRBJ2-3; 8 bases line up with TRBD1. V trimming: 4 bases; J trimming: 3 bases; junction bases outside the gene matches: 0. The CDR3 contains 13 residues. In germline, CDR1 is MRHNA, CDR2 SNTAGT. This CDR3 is CASSGQGTDTQYF. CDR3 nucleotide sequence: TGTGCCAGCAGTGGACAGGGGACAGATACGCAGTATTTT.

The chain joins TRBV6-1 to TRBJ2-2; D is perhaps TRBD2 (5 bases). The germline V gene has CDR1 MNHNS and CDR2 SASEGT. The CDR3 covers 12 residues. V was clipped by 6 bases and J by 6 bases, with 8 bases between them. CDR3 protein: CASRERAGELFF. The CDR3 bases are TGTGCCAGCAGGGAGAGGGCCGGGGAGCTGTTTTTT.

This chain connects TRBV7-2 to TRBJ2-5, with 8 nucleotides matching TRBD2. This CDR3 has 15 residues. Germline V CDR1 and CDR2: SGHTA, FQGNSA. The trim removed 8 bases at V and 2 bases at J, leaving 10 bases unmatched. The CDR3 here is CASVATGGFQETQYF. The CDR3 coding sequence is TGTGCCAGCGTGGCCACGGGGGGGTTTCAAGAGACCCAGTACTTC. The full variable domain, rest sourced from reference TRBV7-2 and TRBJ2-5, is GAGVSQSPSNKVTEKGKDVELRCDPISGHTALYWYRQSLGQGLEFLIYFQGNSAPDKSGLPSDRFSAERTGGSVSTLTIQRTQQEDSAVYLCASVATGGFQETQYFGPGTRLLVL.

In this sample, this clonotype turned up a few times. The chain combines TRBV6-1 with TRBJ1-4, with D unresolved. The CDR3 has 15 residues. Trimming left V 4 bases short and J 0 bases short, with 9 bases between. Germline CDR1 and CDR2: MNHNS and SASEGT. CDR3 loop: CASSAPFPTNEKLFF. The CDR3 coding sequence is TGTGCCAGCAGTGCCCCTTTCCCAACTAATGAAAAACTGTTTTTT.

CDR3 region: CASSLKARGLNTGELFF. The CDR3 DNA follows: TGTGCCAGCAGCTTAAAAGCACGAGGGCTGAACACCGGGGAGCTGTTTTTT. The rearrangement links TRBV7-9 to TRBJ2-2, with D possibly TRBD2 on 5 matching bases. Trimming removed 2 bases from V and 1 base from J, with 14 bases in between. CDR3 length equals 17 residues. The V gene's germline CDR1 is SEHNR and CDR2 FQNEAQ (reference sequence). Full variable domain (outside the CDR3, taken from reference TRBV7-9 and TRBJ2-2): DTGVSQNPRHKITKRGQNVTFRCDPISEHNRLYWYRQTLGQGPEFLTYFQNEAQLEKSRLLSDRFSAERPKGSFSTLEIQRTEQGDSAMYLCASSLKARGLNTGELFFGEGSRLTVL.

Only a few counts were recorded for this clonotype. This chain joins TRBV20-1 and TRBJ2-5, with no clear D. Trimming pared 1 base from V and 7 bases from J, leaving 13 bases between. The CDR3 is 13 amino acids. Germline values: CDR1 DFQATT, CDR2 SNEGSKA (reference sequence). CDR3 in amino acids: CSARVGSSGTQYF. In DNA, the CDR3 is TGCAGTGCTAGAGTCGGCAGCTCGGGGACCCAGTACTTC.

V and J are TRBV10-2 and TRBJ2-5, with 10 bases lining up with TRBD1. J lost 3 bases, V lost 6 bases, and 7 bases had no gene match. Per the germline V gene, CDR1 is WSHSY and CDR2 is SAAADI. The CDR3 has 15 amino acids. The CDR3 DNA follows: TGCGCCAGCAGGGACAGGGGGTTGAAGAAAGAGACCCAGTACTTC. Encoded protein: CASRDRGLKKETQYF.

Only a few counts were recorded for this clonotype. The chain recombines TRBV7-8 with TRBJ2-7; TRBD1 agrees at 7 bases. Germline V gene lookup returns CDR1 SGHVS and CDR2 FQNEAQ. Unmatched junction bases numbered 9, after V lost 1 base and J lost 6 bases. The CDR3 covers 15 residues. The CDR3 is CASSLEQGRKGEQYF. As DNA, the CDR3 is TGTGCCAGCAGCTTAGAACAGGGGCGAAAAGGCGAGCAGTACTTC.

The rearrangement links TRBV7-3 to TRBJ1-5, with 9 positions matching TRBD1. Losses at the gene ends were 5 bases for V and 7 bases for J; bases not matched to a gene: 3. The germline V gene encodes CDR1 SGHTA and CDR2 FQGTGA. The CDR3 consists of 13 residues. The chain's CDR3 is CASSPGTGQPQHF. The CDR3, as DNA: TGTGCCAGCAGCCCGGGGACAGGGCAGCCCCAGCATTTT.

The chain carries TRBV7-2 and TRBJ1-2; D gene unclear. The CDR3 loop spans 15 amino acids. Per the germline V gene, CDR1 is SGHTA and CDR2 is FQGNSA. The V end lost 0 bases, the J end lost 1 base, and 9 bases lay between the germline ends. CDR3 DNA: TGTGCCAGCAGCTTAGCCAAGACCGTTAACTATGGCTACACCTTC. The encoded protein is CASSLAKTVNYGYTF.

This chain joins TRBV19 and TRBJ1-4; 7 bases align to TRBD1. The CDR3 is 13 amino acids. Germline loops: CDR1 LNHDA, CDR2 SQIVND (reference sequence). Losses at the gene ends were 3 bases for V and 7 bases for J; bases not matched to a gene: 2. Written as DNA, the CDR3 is TGTGCCAGTAGTATTGACAGGGCTGAAAAACTGTTTTTT. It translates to CASSIDRAEKLFF.

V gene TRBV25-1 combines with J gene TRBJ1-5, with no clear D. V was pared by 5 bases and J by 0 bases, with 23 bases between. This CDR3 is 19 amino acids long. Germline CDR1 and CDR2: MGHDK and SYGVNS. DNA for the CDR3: TGTGCCAGCAGTTCTCCGGAGTGGGCAGAACGACATAGCAATCAGCCCCAGCATTTT. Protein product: CASSSPEWAERHSNQPQHF.

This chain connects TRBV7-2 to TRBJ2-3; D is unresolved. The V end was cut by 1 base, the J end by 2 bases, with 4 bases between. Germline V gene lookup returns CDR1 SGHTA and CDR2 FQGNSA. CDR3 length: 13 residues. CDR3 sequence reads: CASSLGPTDTQYF. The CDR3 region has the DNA TGTGCCAGCAGCTTAGGACCCACAGATACGCAGTATTTT.